This TCR beta chain was retrieved from a study of T cell repertoires in cytomegalovirus infection. Study-level background: A matching HLA type, together with CMV infection, was signaled by public TCR beta signatures.

Via MiXCR, TCRdb re-called the reads, giving one row per CDR3 protein. This sample yields more than 65,000 distinct CDR3 sequences, of which about half are seen a single time; 85% to 95% belongs to the top ten. This clonotype was counted ten times or more. No antigen is known for it. V was clipped by 1 base and J by 6 bases, with 15 bases between them. The CDR3 runs to 16 residues. Germline CDR1 reads SGHVS; CDR2 reads FNYEAQ. J is TRBJ2-2 and V is TRBV7-6; D uncertain. The sequencing used CD8+ T cells from cultured PBMCs, collected from culture after CMV antigen stimulation. This receptor was taken from a human donor in good health (CMV status not recorded). Some clones in this sample may be carry-over from other donors' samples. Here the CDR3 reads CASSLEAGERPGELFF. CDR3 in DNA: TGTGCCAGCAGCTTAGAAGCAGGAGAACGTCCCGGGGAGCTGTTTTTT. The full variable domain, with the rest looked up from reference TRBV7-6 and TRBJ2-2, is GAGVSQSPRYKVTKRGQDVALRCDPISGHVSLYWYRQALGQGPEFLTYFNYEAQQDKSGLPNDRFSAERPEGSISTLTIQRTEQRDSAMYRCASSLEAGERPGELFFGEGSRLTVL.